The 19 T cell receptor beta chains presented below share a single source sample, sequenced in a study of blood T cell repertoires in COVID-19. Only in-frame clones appear in the TCRdb table, and some are missing; sequencing was by immunoSEQ multiplex PCR. The sample yields approximately 270,000 clones, 80% to 90% seen once. The sample was PBMCs or T cells enriched from blood (not recorded which). The receptors derive from a woman aged 25 to 39 who had recovered from COVID-19.

The rearrangement uses TRBV28 and TRBJ2-4; TRBD1 matches at 8 bases. The CDR3 consists of 17 residues. Losses at the gene ends were 6 bases for V and 0 bases for J; bases not matched to a gene: 10. Germline assignment: CDR1 MDHEN and CDR2 SYDVKM. DNA of the CDR3: TGTGCCAGCAGACGACAGGGGTCGCCCGTAGCCAAAAACATTCAGTACTTC. It encodes CASRRQGSPVAKNIQYF.

This clone has more than one count but fewer than ten. The CDR3 loop is CASSPQGFDYTF. CDR3 coding DNA: TGTGCCAGCAGTCCACAGGGATTCGACTACACCTTC. The chain carries TRBV12-3 or TRBV12-4 and TRBJ1-2; a weak D match, TRBD1 (6 bases). V shed 5 bases and J shed 10 bases, with 14 bases lying between them. The CDR3 length is 12 residues.

This clone is a singleton in its sample. CDR3 DNA sequence: TGTGCCAGCAGTGATACAGGGGGGACCTACGAGCAGTACTTC. Translation: CASSDTGGTYEQYF. The chain has TRBV2 and TRBJ2-7; 8 nucleotides line up with TRBD1. V lost 3 bases, J lost 2 bases, and 3 bases stayed unmatched. From germline, CDR1 is SNHLY and CDR2 FYNNEI. The CDR3 is 14 amino acids.

The chain couples TRBV7-9 to TRBJ1-4; D not resolved. V was clipped by 5 bases and J by 3 bases, with 10 bases between them. The CDR3 length is 14 residues. Germline V CDR1 and CDR2: SEHNR, FQNEAQ (reference sequence). The CDR3 reads CASSLSSANEKLFF. The CDR3 DNA follows: TGTGCCAGCAGCCTTTCGTCGGCTAATGAAAAACTGTTTTTT. The whole variable domain, filled in from reference TRBV7-9 and TRBJ1-4, reads DTGVSQNPRHKITKRGQNVTFRCDPISEHNRLYWYRQTLGQGPEFLTYFQNEAQLEKSRLLSDRFSAERPKGSFSTLEIQRTEQGDSAMYLCASSLSSANEKLFFGSGTQLSVL.

The V gene is TRBV9, the J gene TRBJ1-5, with a possible D match to TRBD1 (6 bases). Germline lookup yields CDR1 SGDLS and CDR2 YYNGEE. The CDR3 spans 15 residues. Trimming left V 8 bases short and J 0 bases short, with 15 bases between. CDR3 sequence: CASAPDSYSNQPQHF. The CDR3 coding sequence is TGTGCCAGTGCGCCGGACAGTTATAGCAATCAGCCCCAGCATTTT.

The chain recombines TRBV18 with TRBJ2-7; 7 bases line up with TRBD2. The CDR3 spans 15 residues. The J segment lost 3 bases and the V segment lost 0 bases, leaving 5 bases of the junction unmatched. Germline V gene sequence: CDR1 KGHSH, CDR2 LQKENI. The chain's CDR3 is CASSPPSSGSYEQYF. As DNA, the CDR3 is TGTGCCAGCTCACCACCATCTAGCGGAAGCTACGAGCAGTACTTC. Filled out from reference TRBV18 and TRBJ2-7, the complete variable domain reads NAGVMQNPRHLVRRRGQEARLRCSPMKGHSHVYWYRQLPEEGLKFMVYLQKENIIDESGMPKERFSAEFPKEGPSILRIQQVVRGDSAAYFCASSPPSSGSYEQYFGPGTRLTVT.

The rearrangement links TRBV6-2 or TRBV6-3 to TRBJ2-1; D remains ambiguous. The CDR3 is 15 amino acids. Trimming removed 0 bases at V and 8 bases at J, with 14 bases between. Germline V gene data show CDR1 as MNHEY and CDR2 as SVGEGT. The CDR3 DNA sequence: TGTGCCAGCAGTTACTCCCCCCCGAAGCTTTATGAGCAGTTCTTC. Protein product: CASSYSPPKLYEQFF.

The J gene is TRBJ1-2, the V gene TRBV25-1; no reliable D call. Trimming stripped 3 bases from V and 2 bases from J, with 7 bases between. The CDR3 length is 13 residues. From germline, CDR1 is MGHDK and CDR2 SYGVNS. CDR3 sequence reads: CASSDPANYGYTF. CDR3 bases: TGTGCCAGCAGTGATCCAGCGAACTATGGCTACACCTTC.

The chain carries TRBV27 and TRBJ2-3, with D maybe TRBD1 (5 bases). This CDR3 has 17 amino acids. V lost 0 bases, J lost 5 bases, and 18 bases lay in between. Per germline, CDR1 MNHEY and CDR2 SMNVEV (reference sequence). The CDR3 DNA sequence: TGTGCCAGCAGTTTATCGGCAGGGTCGGCGAGTAAAGATACGCAGTATTTT. Translating gives CASSLSAGSASKDTQYF.

The chain couples TRBV7-6 to TRBJ1-6, with D tentatively TRBD1 (6 bases). CDR3 length equals 14 residues. V lost 5 bases to trimming and J lost 10 bases, with 15 bases between them. Germline V gives CDR1 SGHVS, CDR2 FNYEAQ. CDR3 region: CASSRRQERSPLHF. The CDR3 DNA follows: TGTGCCAGCAGCCGCCGACAGGAACGCTCACCCCTCCACTTT.

The gene calls are TRBV10-3 and TRBJ1-1; the D is unclear. Trimming took off 6 bases at V and 0 bases at J, with 14 bases between the two ends. The CDR3 has 15 residues. The germline CDR1 and CDR2 sequences are ENHRY and SYGVKD. The CDR3 coding sequence is TGTGCCATCAGGACTCGGGAGGGAGTGAACACTGAAGCTTTCTTT. This sequence encodes CAIRTREGVNTEAFF.

As DNA, the CDR3 is TGCGCCAGCAGCTTGGTAGGGGGTAGAGAGTCACCCCTCCACTTT. As protein: CASSLVGGRESPLHF. The gene calls are TRBV5-1 and TRBJ1-6, with TRBD1 as a possible D gene (6 bases). Trimming took off 0 bases at V and 10 bases at J, with 14 bases between the two ends. CDR1 and CDR2 from the germline V gene are SGHRS and YFSETQ. The CDR3 has 15 residues.

This rearrangement joins TRBV27 to TRBJ1-1; D remains unclear. Trimming removed 3 bases from V and 4 bases from J, with 9 bases in between. The CDR3 is 13 residues long. CDR1 is MNHEY, CDR2 SMNVEV, per germline (reference sequence). The DNA for the CDR3 is TGTGCCAGCAGTTTTGGCGGAGGCACTGAAGCTTTCTTT. It translates to CASSFGGGTEAFF.

The CDR3 sequence is CASSPVGQGNTEAFF. The CDR3 region has the DNA TGTGCCAGCAGCCCGGTAGGGCAGGGGAACACTGAAGCTTTCTTT. The V and J genes are TRBV7-9 and TRBJ1-1; the D gene is possibly TRBD1 (5 bases). The CDR3 totals 15 residues. From germline, CDR1 is SEHNR and CDR2 FQNEAQ (reference sequence). The ends were cut back, 5 bases at V and 1 base at J, with 14 bases in the middle.

This sequence joins TRBV3-1 (or the pseudogene TRBV3-2) and TRBJ1-5; 12 bases align to TRBD1. V lost 4 bases to trimming and J lost 3 bases; unmatched junction nucleotides: 4. Germline CDR1 is LGHDT and CDR2 is YNNKEL (reference sequence). The CDR3 consists of 16 residues. The CDR3 spells CASSRGTGGLNQPQHF. The CDR3 coding sequence is TGTGCCAGCAGCCGTGGGACAGGGGGCCTCAATCAGCCCCAGCATTTT.

This clone has a single count. The J gene is TRBJ2-7, the V gene TRBV30, with 8 nucleotides matching TRBD2. V dropped 2 bases and J dropped 4; count of bases not matched to a gene: 13. This CDR3 is built from 16 residues. Germline CDR1 is GTSNPN and CDR2 is SVGIG (reference sequence). CDR3 nucleotide sequence: TGTGCCTGGAGTCCCTCGGGAGGGAGGGCCCTATACGAGCAGTACTTC. Its translation is CAWSPSGGRALYEQYF.

J is TRBJ2-7 and V is TRBV5-4, with 9 bases that match TRBD1. After removal of 0 bases from V and 2 bases from J, the junction contained 3 bases not matched to a gene. This CDR3 is 15 amino acids long. Germline V CDR1 and CDR2: SGHNT, YYREEE (reference sequence). The CDR3 DNA reads as TGTGCCAGCAGCTTGGAATGGACAGGGGCCTACGAGCAGTACTTC. Its protein is CASSLEWTGAYEQYF.

The chain carries TRBV7-3 and TRBJ2-1; 10 bases line up with TRBD2. Germline-derived CDR1 and CDR2 are SGHTA and FQGTGA. J lost 6 bases, V lost 2 bases, and 4 bases had no gene match. The CDR3 runs 15 residues. In DNA, the CDR3 is TGTGCCAGCAGCTTACAGGCTAGCGGGAGCAATGAGCAGTTCTTC. Translating it yields CASSLQASGSNEQFF.

The chain employs TRBV29-1 and TRBJ2-7, with 7 bases fitting TRBD1. V lost 0 bases to trimming and J lost 0 bases; unmatched junction nucleotides: 5. Germline values: CDR1 SQVTM, CDR2 ANQGSEA. This CDR3 region has 15 residues. The DNA for the CDR3 is TGCAGCGTTGAAGATCCAGGGGGAAGCTCCTACGAGCAGTACTTC. As protein: CSVEDPGGSSYEQYF.